The 27 T cell receptor beta chains listed next were all sequenced from one sample in a study of blood T cell repertoires in COVID-19. Clones were read by immunoSEQ multiplex PCR, and TCRdb kept only the in-frame ones, dropping some. The sample lists 240,000 or so clones; about four fifths were seen once. The sequenced sample was peripheral blood. Every receptor here comes from a man aged 25-45 years who had recovered from COVID-19.

The CDR3 nucleotides read TGTGCCAGCAGCCCGGGACAGTCGAACACCGGGGAGCTGTTTTTT. As protein: CASSPGQSNTGELFF. The chain joins TRBV9 to TRBJ2-2; 7 positions match TRBD1. With V trimmed by 4 bases and J by 0 bases, 3 bases remained unmatched. The CDR3 has 15 residues. Germline CDR1 and CDR2: SGDLS and YYNGEE.

This clone was detected once. Here the CDR3 reads CASSLPLGETDTQYF. The CDR3 DNA follows: TGTGCCAGCAGCTTACCTCTGGGCGAAACAGATACGCAGTATTTT. The genes are TRBV5-5 and TRBJ2-3; the D is unclear. Germline V gene sequence: CDR1 SGHKS, CDR2 YYEKEE (reference sequence). V was clipped by 2 bases and J by 3 bases, with 13 bases between them. The CDR3 runs to 15 residues.

The genes are TRBV7-2 and TRBJ1-2; TRBD1 agrees at 9 bases. After removal of 3 bases from V and 3 bases from J, the junction contained 8 bases not matched to a gene. The CDR3 has 16 residues. Germline V CDR1 and CDR2: SGHTA, FQGNSA. For the CDR3, the DNA is TGTGCCAGCAGCTTGAACAGGGGGCTTCGGGACTATGGCTACACCTTC. This sequence encodes CASSLNRGLRDYGYTF.

This clone was observed a handful of times. The chain recombines TRBV19 with TRBJ2-7, with 7 bases lining up with TRBD1. CDR1 is LNHDA, CDR2 SQIVND, per germline (reference sequence). CDR3 length equals 14 residues. Losses at the gene ends were 5 bases for V and 2 bases for J; bases not matched to a gene: 6. CDR3 sequence reads: CASSVNRGPYEQYF. CDR3 DNA: TGTGCCAGTAGTGTCAACAGGGGCCCCTACGAGCAGTACTTC. Drawing the rest from reference TRBV19 and TRBJ2-7, the complete variable domain is DGGITQSPKYLFRKEGQNVTLSCEQNLNHDAMYWYRQDPGQGLRLIYYSQIVNDFQKGDIAEGYSVSREKKESFPLTVTSAQKNPTAFYLCASSVNRGPYEQYFGPGTRLTVT.

The chain employs TRBV9 and TRBJ1-2; unclear D gene. The CDR3 is 13 amino acids. The ends were cut back, 4 bases at V and 4 bases at J, with 11 bases in the middle. CDR1 and CDR2 (germline): SGDLS, YYNGEE. The CDR3 bases are TGTGCCAGCAGCCCGGGAGGTGCCTATGGCTACACCTTC. Protein sequence: CASSPGGAYGYTF.

V usage is TRBV19 and J usage is TRBJ2-5; D is uncertain. Trimming cost V 6 bases and J 9 bases, with 14 bases left between them. The CDR3 has 12 residues. Per germline, CDR1 LNHDA and CDR2 SQIVND (reference sequence). The chain's CDR3 is CASRGQEWAQYF. CDR3 bases: TGTGCCAGTAGGGGCCAAGAATGGGCCCAGTACTTC.

The chain employs TRBV10-3 and TRBJ2-5; 13 bases map to TRBD2. CDR1 is ENHRY and CDR2 is SYGVKD in the germline V gene. Unmatched junction bases numbered 5, after V lost 6 bases and J lost 4 bases. This CDR3 contains 15 residues. In DNA form, the CDR3 reads TGTGCCATCAGCGGGACTAGCGGGGTTGGAGAGACCCAGTACTTC. Translated: CAISGTSGVGETQYF.

The chain joins TRBV5-4 to TRBJ1-1; no clear D gene. The CDR3 is made up of 11 amino acids. In germline, CDR1 is SGHNT, CDR2 YYREEE (reference sequence). V shed 0 bases and J shed 7 bases, with 4 bases lying between them. The CDR3: CASSLGLEAFF. The CDR3 coding sequence is TGTGCCAGCAGCTTGGGGCTTGAAGCTTTCTTT. Full variable domain (outside the CDR3, taken from reference TRBV5-4 and TRBJ1-1): ETGVTQSPTHLIKTRGQQVTLRCSSQSGHNTVSWYQQALGQGPQFIFQYYREEENGRGNFPPRFSGLQFPNYSSELNVNALELDDSALYLCASSLGLEAFFGQGTRLTVV.

The V and J genes are TRBV18 and TRBJ1-3, with D hard to call. V lost 4 bases to trimming and J lost 5 bases, with 12 bases between them. Germline CDR1 is KGHSH and CDR2 is LQKENI. There are 14 residues in the CDR3. CDR3 sequence reads: CASSLTGVRNTIYF. CDR3 DNA sequence: TGTGCCAGCTCACTTACCGGGGTCCGAAACACCATATATTTT. The variable domain in full, with the rest retrieved from reference TRBV18 and TRBJ1-3, is NAGVMQNPRHLVRRRGQEARLRCSPMKGHSHVYWYRQLPEEGLKFMVYLQKENIIDESGMPKERFSAEFPKEGPSILRIQQVVRGDSAAYFCASSLTGVRNTIYFGEGSWLTVV.

J is TRBJ1-2 and V is TRBV2; 11 bases align to TRBD1. V trimming: 5 bases; J trimming: 4 bases; junction bases outside the gene matches: 3. This CDR3 is built from 14 residues. The germline CDR1 and CDR2 sequences are SNHLY and FYNNEI. DNA of the CDR3: TGTGCCAGCAGTTGGACAGGGGGCGGCTATGGCTACACCTTC. This translates into CASSWTGGGYGYTF.

This clone has just a few counts. The chain is built from TRBV5-4 and TRBJ2-7; D perhaps matches TRBD2 (6 bases). The CDR3 runs to 15 residues. V lost 3 bases, J lost 0 bases, and 13 bases lay in between. The germline CDR1 and CDR2 sequences are SGHNT and YYREEE (reference sequence). For the CDR3, the DNA is TGTGCCAGCAGCTCCGGGGGAGGAAACTCCTACGAGCAGTACTTC. It encodes CASSSGGGNSYEQYF.

This chain connects TRBV11-1 to TRBJ1-1, with 9 bases matching TRBD1. Per germline, CDR1 SGHAT and CDR2 FQDESV (reference sequence). The CDR3 is 14 amino acids. V dropped 3 bases and J dropped 8; count of bases not matched to a gene: 7. The CDR3 region is CASSFPPGTGEAFF. CDR3 DNA: TGTGCCAGCAGCTTTCCGCCCGGGACAGGGGAAGCTTTCTTT.

The CDR3 reads CASSLRGSGEKLFF. The CDR3 DNA sequence: TGCGCCAGCAGCTTGAGAGGAAGTGGGGAAAAACTGTTTTTT. The chain uses TRBV5-1 and TRBJ1-4; D ambiguous. The CDR3 has 14 amino acids. Trimming took off 1 base at V and 8 bases at J, with 12 bases between the two ends. The germline V gene encodes CDR1 SGHRS and CDR2 YFSETQ.

The V gene is TRBV25-1, the J gene TRBJ2-2; 7 nucleotides align to TRBD1. Germline CDR1 reads MGHDK; CDR2 reads SYGVNS. The CDR3 spans 15 residues. Germline trimming cut 5 bases from V and 5 bases from J; bases unmatched to any gene: 8. In DNA, the CDR3 is TGTGCCAGCAGTCCGACAGGGAAAGGGACCGGGGAGCTGTTTTTT. Residues: CASSPTGKGTGELFF.

This clone was recorded at least ten times. The chain is built from TRBV5-1 and TRBJ2-7; possible D gene TRBD1, 6 bases. Germline V gene data show CDR1 as SGHRS and CDR2 as YFSETQ. Deletions cut 1 base from V and 6 bases from J, with 8 bases between. The CDR3 has 12 residues. Here the CDR3 DNA reads TGCGCCAGCAGCTTGCCAGGGGCCGAGCAGTACTTC. Translation: CASSLPGAEQYF.

The chain combines TRBV5-1 with TRBJ1-3; D is unresolved. Trimming removed 2 bases at V and 5 bases at J, with 14 bases between. CDR1 SGHRS and CDR2 YFSETQ come from the germline V gene. This CDR3 has 15 residues. CDR3 residues: CASSFGQEVRNTIYF. CDR3 sequence (DNA): TGCGCCAGCAGCTTCGGCCAGGAAGTAAGAAACACCATATATTTT.

This clone has more than one count but fewer than ten. The rearrangement links TRBV7-9 to TRBJ2-7; D may be TRBD1 (6 bases). Germline lookup yields CDR1 SEHNR and CDR2 FQNEAQ (reference sequence). Trimming left V 2 bases short and J 6 bases short, with 14 bases between. The CDR3 has 14 amino acids. CDR3 sequence reads: CASSLSGTRGEQYF. CDR3 nucleotide sequence: TGTGCCAGCAGCTTAAGTGGGACACGCGGCGAGCAGTACTTC.

The chain combines TRBV3-1 (or the pseudogene TRBV3-2) with TRBJ2-7; D call uncertain. This CDR3 is built from 11 residues. The V gene lost 3 bases and the J gene lost 4 bases, with 4 bases spanning the gap. Germline-derived CDR1 and CDR2 are LGHDT and YNNKEL (reference sequence). The CDR3 DNA reads as TGTGCCAGCAGCCACGTTTACGAGCAGTACTTC. Protein product: CASSHVYEQYF.

This chain links TRBV18 with TRBJ2-5; D unresolved. The V gene lost 5 bases and the J gene lost 5 bases, with 12 bases spanning the gap. CDR3 length: 13 amino acids. Germline CDR1 KGHSH, CDR2 LQKENI. The CDR3 nucleotides read TGTGCCAGCTCATCCACGCGTTGGGAGACCCAGTACTTC. Protein product: CASSSTRWETQYF. Drawing the rest from reference TRBV18 and TRBJ2-5, the complete variable domain is NAGVMQNPRHLVRRRGQEARLRCSPMKGHSHVYWYRQLPEEGLKFMVYLQKENIIDESGMPKERFSAEFPKEGPSILRIQQVVRGDSAAYFCASSSTRWETQYFGPGTRLLVL.

The chain combines TRBV10-3 with TRBJ2-3, with D tentatively TRBD2 (6 bases). V gave up 4 bases and J gave up 1 base, with 12 bases separating them. The CDR3 extends over 15 amino acids. Germline V gene sequence: CDR1 ENHRY, CDR2 SYGVKD. CDR3: CAISVDGGGTDTQYF. The CDR3 nucleotides read TGTGCCATCAGTGTGGATGGAGGGGGCACAGATACGCAGTATTTT.

V usage is TRBV19 and J usage is TRBJ1-5, with a tentative D call TRBD1 (6 bases). Germline V CDR1 and CDR2: LNHDA, SQIVND (reference sequence). This CDR3 is built from 15 residues. Trimming stripped 5 bases from V and 4 bases from J, with 15 bases between. In nucleotides, the CDR3 is TGTGCCAGTAGTCCAACAGGGTTAGCAAATCAGCCCCAGCATTTT. It yields the protein CASSPTGLANQPQHF.

The chain couples TRBV9 to TRBJ2-5, with a possible D match to TRBD1 (6 bases). Per the germline V gene, CDR1 is SGDLS and CDR2 is YYNGEE. The germline V and J ends were trimmed by 0 bases and 0 bases, with 6 bases remaining between them. This CDR3 comprises 14 residues. This chain's CDR3 is CASSVGTDQETQYF. CDR3 coding DNA: TGTGCCAGCAGCGTAGGGACAGACCAAGAGACCCAGTACTTC.

The rearrangement links TRBV5-1 to TRBJ2-5, with 8 bases matching TRBD2. After removal of 0 bases from V and 5 bases from J, the junction contained 3 bases not matched to a gene. Germline lookup yields CDR1 SGHRS and CDR2 YFSETQ. The CDR3 totals 14 residues. The CDR3, as DNA: TGCGCCAGCAGCTTGGGAGCTAGCGGGGAGACCCAGTACTTC. This encodes CASSLGASGETQYF.

This clone was picked up one time. The genes are TRBV18 and TRBJ1-1; D ambiguous. The CDR3 runs 15 residues. In germline, CDR1 is KGHSH, CDR2 LQKENI. V was trimmed by 3 bases and J by 4 bases, leaving 15 bases between them. The CDR3 loop is CASSPRSQRSTEAFF. CDR3 nucleotides: TGTGCCAGCTCACCCCGGAGTCAGAGGTCCACTGAAGCTTTCTTT.

The chain employs TRBV14 and TRBJ1-4; perhaps TRBD1 as D (6 bases). This CDR3 spans 17 amino acids. Germline V gene lookup returns CDR1 SGHDN and CDR2 FVKESK. Between the trimmed V and J ends, which lost 1 base and 2 bases, there was a span of 14 bases. The CDR3 sequence: CASSQVTGRGTNEKLFF. In DNA form, the CDR3 reads TGTGCCAGCAGCCAAGTAACGGGGAGGGGGACTAATGAAAAACTGTTTTTT.

V is TRBV5-1 and J is TRBJ1-2; D may be TRBD1 (5 bases). Germline V lookup: CDR1 SGHRS, CDR2 YFSETQ. The length of the CDR3 is 14 residues. V gave up 0 bases and J gave up 5 bases, with 11 bases separating them. The CDR3 loop is CASSLVAGPYGYTF. The CDR3 nucleotides are TGCGCCAGCAGCTTGGTAGCAGGGCCGTATGGCTACACCTTC.

The chain is built from TRBV19 and TRBJ2-7, with D unresolved. The V gene lost 5 bases and the J gene lost 6 bases, with 14 bases spanning the gap. CDR1 and CDR2 (germline): LNHDA, SQIVND (reference sequence). CDR3 size: 13 residues. CDR3 DNA sequence: TGTGCCAGTAGTCTCTCTTCCGCTACCGAGCAGTACTTC. It is translated as CASSLSSATEQYF.